This T cell receptor (beta chain) was obtained from a study of T cell responses to AZD1222 COVID-19 vaccine. Study as a whole: Second-dose schedules of about 4 or about 12 weeks were combined. Study outcomes and limitations: Seropositive at baseline were only a handful of AZD1222 recipients.

On this clone itself: Its matching antigen is unknown.

CDR1 is SQVTM and CDR2 is ANQGSEA in the germline V gene. The CDR3 covers 13 residues. The germline V and J ends were trimmed by 3 bases and 6 bases, with 12 bases remaining between them. Data came from immunoSEQ multiplex PCR; TCRdb stores just in-frame clones and leaves some out. The sample includes 120,000 or so clones, approximately 89% seen only once; the top ten take approximately 5.4%. Sequenced here: peripheral blood, sampled on day 0 of AZD1222 vaccination. J is TRBJ2-1 and V is TRBV29-1, with D possibly being TRBD1 (5 bases). This clonotype originated in an adult in good health. CDR3: CSVDVFDSNEQFF. CDR3 DNA sequence: TGCAGCGTTGATGTTTTTGACAGCAATGAGCAGTTCTTC.